The 10 T cell receptor beta chains below were found in one sample sequenced in a study of blood T cell repertoires in COVID-19. Method: immunoSEQ multiplex PCR; TCRdb's copy keeps in-frame clones and lacks some. This sample carries about 330,000 clones, about 92% of them seen once, and the ten largest clones take less than 20%. The sample taken for sequencing was PBMCs or T cells enriched from blood (not recorded which). The receptors were sampled from a woman aged 30 to 39 who had recovered from COVID-19.

This clone was recorded once. For the CDR3, the DNA is TGCGCCAGCAGCCAAGATCCCAGAATTTACAATGAGCAGTTCTTC. Translation gives CASSQDPRIYNEQFF. This chain links TRBV4-1 with TRBJ2-1; the D is unclear. This CDR3 has 15 amino acids. Germline V gene data show CDR1 as MGHRA and CDR2 as YSYEKL. Trimming left V 0 bases short and J 4 bases short, with 10 bases between.

The chain links TRBV19 to TRBJ1-2; no clear D. Trimming shortened V by 4 bases and J by 8 bases, and 14 bases separated the two germline ends. There are 13 residues in the CDR3. The germline gives CDR1 LNHDA, CDR2 SQIVND (reference sequence). CDR3 amino acids: CASSSGDPWGYTF. In DNA, the CDR3 is TGTGCCAGTAGTAGCGGGGATCCGTGGGGCTACACCTTC.

The chain joins TRBV6-1 to TRBJ1-4, with D unresolved. The ends were cut back, 3 bases at V and 4 bases at J, with 9 bases in the middle. This CDR3 region has 14 residues. Per the germline V gene, CDR1 is MNHNS and CDR2 is SASEGT. The CDR3 DNA sequence: TGTGCCAGCAGTGAGACAATGGGTAATGAAAAACTGTTTTTT. Protein sequence: CASSETMGNEKLFF.

The chain carries TRBV28 and TRBJ2-7; possible D gene TRBD1, 6 bases. The CDR3 loop spans 14 amino acids. V dropped 6 bases and J dropped 2 bases, with 14 bases sitting between them. Germline CDR1 is MDHEN and CDR2 is SYDVKM. CDR3 amino acids: CASSTGTPAYEQYF. DNA for the CDR3: TGTGCCAGCAGCACGGGGACACCAGCCTACGAGCAGTACTTC.

The chain links TRBV7-2 to TRBJ1-2, with 8 bases identical to TRBD1. Trimming removed 5 bases from V and 6 bases from J; junction bases left unmatched: 5. This CDR3 comprises 13 residues. Germline CDR1 reads SGHTA; CDR2 reads FQGNSA. DNA of the CDR3: TGTGCCAGCAGCAACGCAGGGGGCGATGGCTACACCTTC. It encodes CASSNAGGDGYTF.

This clone was observed a few times. The chain couples TRBV10-3 to TRBJ2-1, with 8 bases matching TRBD1. The V and J ends lost 6 bases and 7 bases, in that order; junction bases with no gene match: 8. The CDR3 totals 14 residues. The V gene's germline CDR1 is ENHRY and CDR2 SYGVKD. This chain's CDR3 is CAISTDRGNNEQFF. The CDR3 bases are TGTGCCATCAGCACCGACAGGGGAAATAATGAGCAGTTCTTC.

Only a few counts were recorded for this clone. The genes are TRBV6-2 or TRBV6-3 and TRBJ2-2; possibly TRBD1 for D (6 bases). CDR1 is MNHEY, CDR2 SVGEGT, per germline. Between the trimmed V and J ends, which lost 0 bases and 7 bases, there was a span of 12 bases. This CDR3 is built from 15 residues. The CDR3 reads CASSYSEPGVGELFF. The CDR3 bases are TGTGCCAGCAGTTACTCGGAACCAGGGGTCGGGGAGCTGTTTTTT.

This chain joins TRBV6-5 and TRBJ1-6; 9 bases are a match to TRBD1. The CDR3 is 14 residues long. Germline CDR1 reads MNHEY; CDR2 reads SVGAGI. V gave up 6 bases and J gave up 8 bases; unmatched junction bases: 5. The chain's CDR3 is CASRKQGADSPLHF. DNA of the CDR3: TGTGCCAGCAGGAAACAGGGGGCAGATTCACCCCTCCACTTT.

The chain recombines TRBV27 with TRBJ2-1; maybe TRBD2 (6 bases). In germline, CDR1 is MNHEY, CDR2 SMNVEV (reference sequence). V lost 5 bases to trimming and J lost 2 bases, with 10 bases between them. CDR3 length: 14 residues. For the CDR3, the DNA is TGTGCCAGCAGTCCGGGACTGGCCTACAATGAGCAGTTCTTC. It specifies CASSPGLAYNEQFF.

The chain carries TRBV12-5 and TRBJ1-2; a weak D match, TRBD1 (5 bases). Between the trimmed V and J ends, which lost 1 base and 6 bases, there was a span of 15 bases. This CDR3 contains 15 residues. Germline lookup yields CDR1 LGHNT and CDR2 FRNRAP. The CDR3 coding sequence is TGTGCTAGTGGTTTGGACCTGGGAGGGGCAGATGGCTACACCTTC. Translation: CASGLDLGGADGYTF.